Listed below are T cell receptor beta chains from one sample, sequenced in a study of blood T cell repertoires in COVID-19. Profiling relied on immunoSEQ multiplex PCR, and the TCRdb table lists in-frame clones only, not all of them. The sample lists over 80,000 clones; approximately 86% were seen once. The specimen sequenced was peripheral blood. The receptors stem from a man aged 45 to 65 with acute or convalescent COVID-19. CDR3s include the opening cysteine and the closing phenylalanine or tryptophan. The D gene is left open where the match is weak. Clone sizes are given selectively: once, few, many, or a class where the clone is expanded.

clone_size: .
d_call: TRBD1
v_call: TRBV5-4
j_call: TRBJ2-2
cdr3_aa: CASSLASGTAAGELFF
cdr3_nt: TGTGCCAGCAGCTTGGCCTCCGGGACAGCTGCCGGGGAGCTGTTTTTT

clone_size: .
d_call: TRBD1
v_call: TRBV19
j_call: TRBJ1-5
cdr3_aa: CASRSPRGPIRNQPQHF
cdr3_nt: TGTGCCAGTAGATCCCCTAGGGGGCCTATACGCAATCAGCCCCAGCATTTT

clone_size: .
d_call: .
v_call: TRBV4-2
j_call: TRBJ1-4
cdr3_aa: CASSQEEGTGEKLFF
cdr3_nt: TGTGCCAGCAGCCAAGAGGAGGGGACGGGTGAAAAACTGTTTTTT

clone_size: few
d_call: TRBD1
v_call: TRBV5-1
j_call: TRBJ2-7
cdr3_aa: CASSSQGQGLVDEQYF
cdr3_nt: TGCGCCAGCAGCTCCCAGGGACAGGGACTCGTGGACGAGCAGTACTTC

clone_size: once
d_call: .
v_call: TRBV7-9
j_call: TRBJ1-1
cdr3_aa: CASSRSGDTEAFF
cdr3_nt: TGTGCCAGCAGCCGATCAGGGGATACTGAAGCTTTCTTT

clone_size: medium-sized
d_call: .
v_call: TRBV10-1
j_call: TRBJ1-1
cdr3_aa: CASSGTGTNNEAFF
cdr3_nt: TGCGCCAGCAGTGGCACAGGGACTAATAATGAAGCTTTCTTT

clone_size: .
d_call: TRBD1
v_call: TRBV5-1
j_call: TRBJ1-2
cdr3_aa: CASSLGQGAITNYGYTF
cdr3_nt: TGCGCCAGCAGCCTTGGACAGGGGGCGATAACTAACTATGGCTACACCTTC

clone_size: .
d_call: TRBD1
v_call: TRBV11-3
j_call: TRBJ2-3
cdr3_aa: CASSYRGTGVWSTQYF
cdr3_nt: TGTGCCAGCAGCTATCGCGGGACAGGGGTTTGGAGTACGCAGTATTTT

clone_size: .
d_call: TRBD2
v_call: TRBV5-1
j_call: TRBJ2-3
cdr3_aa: CASSYLAVSDTQYF
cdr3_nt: TGCGCCAGCAGTTACCTAGCGGTGTCAGATACGCAGTATTTT

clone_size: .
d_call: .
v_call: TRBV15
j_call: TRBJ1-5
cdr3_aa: CATSRDFGGNQPQHF
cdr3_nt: TGTGCCACCAGCAGAGATTTTGGAGGCAATCAGCCCCAGCATTTT

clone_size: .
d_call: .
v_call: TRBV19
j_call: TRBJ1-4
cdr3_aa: CASSIGGLSNEKLFF
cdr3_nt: TGTGCCAGTAGTATAGGGGGCCTATCTAATGAAAAACTGTTTTTT

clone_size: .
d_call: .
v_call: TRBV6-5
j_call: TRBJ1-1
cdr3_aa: CASSQGNEAFF
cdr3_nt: TGTGCCAGCAGTCAGGGGAATGAAGCTTTCTTT

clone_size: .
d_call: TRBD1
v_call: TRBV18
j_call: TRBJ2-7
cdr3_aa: CASSPSVGDRGGYEQYF
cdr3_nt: TGTGCCAGCTCACCAAGTGTCGGTGACAGGGGGGGGTACGAGCAGTACTTC

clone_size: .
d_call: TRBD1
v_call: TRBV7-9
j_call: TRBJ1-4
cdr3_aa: CASSTTGLIPEREKLFF
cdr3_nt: TGTGCCAGCAGCACGACAGGGCTTATCCCCGAGAGGGAAAAACTGTTTTTT

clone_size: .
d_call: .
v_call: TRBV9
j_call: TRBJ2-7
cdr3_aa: CASSVEVGLDEQYF
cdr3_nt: TGTGCCAGCAGCGTAGAGGTGGGACTCGACGAGCAGTACTTC

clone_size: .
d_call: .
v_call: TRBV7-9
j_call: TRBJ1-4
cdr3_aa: CASSSMSELNEKLFF
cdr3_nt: TGTGCCAGCAGCTCAATGTCAGAACTAAATGAAAAACTGTTTTTT

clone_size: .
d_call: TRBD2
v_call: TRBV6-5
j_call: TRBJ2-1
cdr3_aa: CASSYSTAGGNNEQFF
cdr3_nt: TGTGCCAGCAGTTACTCGACAGCGGGAGGGAACAATGAGCAGTTCTTC

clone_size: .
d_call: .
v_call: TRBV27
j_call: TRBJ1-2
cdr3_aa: CASRQISSNYGYTF
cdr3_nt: TGTGCCAGCAGACAGATTTCATCTAACTATGGCTACACCTTC

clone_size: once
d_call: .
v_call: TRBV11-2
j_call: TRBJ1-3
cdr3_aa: CASSPRDGRGNTIYF
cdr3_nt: TGTGCCAGCAGCCCGCGGGACGGCCGTGGAAACACCATATATTTT